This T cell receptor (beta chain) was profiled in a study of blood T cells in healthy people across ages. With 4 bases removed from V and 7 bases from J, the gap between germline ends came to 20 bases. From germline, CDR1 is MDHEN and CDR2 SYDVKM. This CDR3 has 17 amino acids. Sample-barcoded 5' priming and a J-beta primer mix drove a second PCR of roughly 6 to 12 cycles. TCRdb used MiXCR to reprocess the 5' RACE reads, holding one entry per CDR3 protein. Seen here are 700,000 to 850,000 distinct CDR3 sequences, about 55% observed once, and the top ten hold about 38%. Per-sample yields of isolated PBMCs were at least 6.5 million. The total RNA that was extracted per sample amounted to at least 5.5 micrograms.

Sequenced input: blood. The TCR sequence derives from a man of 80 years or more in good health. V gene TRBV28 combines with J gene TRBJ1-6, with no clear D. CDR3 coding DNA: TGTGCCAGCAGTTCCCCCGCGGACCTTAAGGCCAATTCACCCCTCCACTTT. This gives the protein CASSSPADLKANSPLHF.